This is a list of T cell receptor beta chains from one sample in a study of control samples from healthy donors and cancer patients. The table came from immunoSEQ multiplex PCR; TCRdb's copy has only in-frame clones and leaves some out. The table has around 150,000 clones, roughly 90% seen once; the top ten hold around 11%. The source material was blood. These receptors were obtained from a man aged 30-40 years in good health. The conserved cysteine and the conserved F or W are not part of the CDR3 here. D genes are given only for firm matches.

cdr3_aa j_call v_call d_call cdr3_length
ASSQRSGQGNEKLF TRBJ1-4 TRBV7-6 - 14
ASSLNGIQY TRBJ2-4 TRBV12-3/TRBV12-4 - 9
ASSYSITGRGGSNQPQH TRBJ1-5 TRBV6-2/TRBV6-3 - 17
ASRSGGPGTDTQY TRBJ2-3 TRBV7-3 - 13
ASSLAWGGEKLF TRBJ1-4 TRBV11-2 - 12
ATSPPGMAKNIQY TRBJ2-4 TRBV15 - 13
ATSDPGSPNYGYT TRBJ1-2 TRBV24-1 - 13
ASTRLGAPSTNEKLF TRBJ1-4 TRBV19 - 15
ASSRNNEQF TRBJ2-1 TRBV3-1/TRBV3-2 - 9
ASSQVGTGDTYEQY TRBJ2-7 TRBV4-1 TRBD1 14
ASSLGHTGPYEQY TRBJ2-7 TRBV7-2 - 13
ASRGWGAIDGYT TRBJ1-2 TRBV6-5 - 12
ASSWGLGSGGYT TRBJ1-2 TRBV5-4 - 12
ASSQDRHTQY TRBJ2-3 TRBV14 - 10
ASSPGTSLSYNEQF TRBJ2-1 TRBV18 TRBD2 14